A selection of T cell receptor beta chains follows, all from one sample in a study of T and B cells in COVID-19 patients. MiXCR, applied by TCRdb to the multiplex PCR reads, yields one record per CDR3 protein. The sample lists roughly 27,000 distinct CDR3 sequences; about 30% were seen once. Sequences were obtained from blood. These receptors all come from a human donor who had recovered from COVID-19. Each CDR3 is given with its conserved first and last residue. Fields, in order: J gene, clone size, D gene, V gene, CDR3 DNA, CDR3 protein. A D gene is named only where the DNA matches it firmly. Clone sizes are given selectively: once, few, many, or a class where the clone is expanded.

j_call: TRBJ2-6; clone_size: many; d_call: TRBD1; v_call: TRBV18; cdr3_nt: TGTGCCAGCTCGGGACAGGGCGGTGGGGCCAACGTCCTGACTTTC; cdr3_aa: CASSGQGGGANVLTF
j_call: TRBJ2-2; clone_size: .; d_call: .; v_call: TRBV5-1; cdr3_nt: TGCGCCAGCAGCTTGACGGGGGCGGACGGGGAGCTGTTTTTT; cdr3_aa: CASSLTGADGELFF
j_call: TRBJ1-1; clone_size: .; d_call: .; v_call: TRBV6-2/TRBV6-3; cdr3_nt: TGTGCCAGCAGTGAACAACCATACCAGGGTACTGAAGCTTTCTTT; cdr3_aa: CASSEQPYQGTEAFF
j_call: TRBJ2-3; clone_size: .; d_call: .; v_call: TRBV15; cdr3_nt: TGTGCCACCATCAGAGATCGGTACTCCACAGATACGCAGTATTTT; cdr3_aa: CATIRDRYSTDTQYF
j_call: TRBJ1-5; clone_size: .; d_call: .; v_call: TRBV5-6; cdr3_nt: TGTGCCAGCAGCCCGGGACGCGGGTCGCCCCAGCATTTT; cdr3_aa: CASSPGRGSPQHF
j_call: TRBJ2-7; clone_size: many; d_call: .; v_call: TRBV19; cdr3_nt: TGTGCCAGTAGTATAATTGGGGGCAGCTCCTACGAGCAGTACTTC; cdr3_aa: CASSIIGGSSYEQYF
j_call: TRBJ1-2; clone_size: .; d_call: TRBD1; v_call: TRBV10-3; cdr3_nt: TGTGCCATCAGTGAGCTGGGACAGGGTGCATATGGCTACACCTTC; cdr3_aa: CAISELGQGAYGYTF
j_call: TRBJ2-3; clone_size: medium-sized; d_call: TRBD1; v_call: TRBV29-1; cdr3_nt: TGCAGTTTATCCGGGACAGGAGAGTCAGGCACAGATACGCAGTATTTT; cdr3_aa: CSLSGTGESGTDTQYF
j_call: TRBJ2-1; clone_size: .; d_call: TRBD1; v_call: TRBV6-5; cdr3_nt: TGTGCCAGCAGCTCCGACAGGGGAAATGAGCAGTTCTTC; cdr3_aa: CASSSDRGNEQFF
j_call: TRBJ1-6; clone_size: few; d_call: .; v_call: TRBV6-5; cdr3_nt: .; cdr3_aa: CASSFGQGTVHF
j_call: TRBJ2-1; clone_size: .; d_call: .; v_call: TRBV7-6; cdr3_nt: TGTGCCAGCAGCTTCAGGGGTCGGGATGAGCAGTTCTTC; cdr3_aa: CASSFRGRDEQFF
j_call: TRBJ1-4; clone_size: .; d_call: .; v_call: TRBV10-3; cdr3_nt: TGTGCCATCAGTGACAACAGGGAGATACGCGAAAAACTGTTTTTT; cdr3_aa: CAISDNREIREKLFF
j_call: TRBJ2-7; clone_size: .; d_call: TRBD1; v_call: TRBV27; cdr3_nt: TGTGCCAGCAGTTTGTGGACAGGGCTATCCTACGAGCAGTACTTC; cdr3_aa: CASSLWTGLSYEQYF
j_call: TRBJ1-1; clone_size: .; d_call: .; v_call: TRBV12-3/TRBV12-4; cdr3_nt: TGTGCCAGCAGTCCCGGTGGGGGCTTAGCTTTCTTT; cdr3_aa: CASSPGGGLAFF
j_call: TRBJ2-3; clone_size: few; d_call: TRBD2; v_call: TRBV4-3; cdr3_nt: TGCGCCAGCAGCCCGGGGACTAGCGGGACAGATACGCAGTATTTT; cdr3_aa: CASSPGTSGTDTQYF
j_call: TRBJ2-3; clone_size: few; d_call: TRBD2; v_call: TRBV18; cdr3_nt: TGTGCCAGCTCACCACCGCGCCAGGGACTAGCGGACACAGATACGCAGTATTTT; cdr3_aa: CASSPPRQGLADTDTQYF
j_call: TRBJ1-5; clone_size: .; d_call: .; v_call: TRBV4-3; cdr3_nt: TGCGCCAGCAGCCAAGATCAGCGCAGCGGGCAGCCCCAGCATTTT; cdr3_aa: CASSQDQRSGQPQHF
j_call: TRBJ2-1; clone_size: once; d_call: .; v_call: TRBV12-3/TRBV12-4; cdr3_nt: TGTGCCAGCAGCTTAACGGGCTCAGGTGAGCAGTTCTTC; cdr3_aa: CASSLTGSGEQFF
j_call: TRBJ1-4; clone_size: .; d_call: TRBD1; v_call: TRBV12-3/TRBV12-4; cdr3_nt: TGTGCCAGCAGTTCAGACCTACAGGGGGGACTGGAAAAACTGTTTTTT; cdr3_aa: CASSSDLQGGLEKLFF
j_call: TRBJ1-1; clone_size: once; d_call: .; v_call: TRBV6-1; cdr3_nt: TGTGCCAGCAGTGAAAAAGGTATGAACACTGAAGCTTTCTTT; cdr3_aa: CASSEKGMNTEAFF
j_call: TRBJ2-2; clone_size: .; d_call: TRBD2; v_call: TRBV19; cdr3_nt: TGTGCCAGTAGTACAGGGACTAGCGGGAGGCCCACCGGGGAGCTGTTTTTT; cdr3_aa: CASSTGTSGRPTGELFF
j_call: TRBJ2-5; clone_size: .; d_call: .; v_call: TRBV9; cdr3_nt: TGTGCCAGCAGCGTAGGACTGATGGAGACCCAGTACTTC; cdr3_aa: CASSVGLMETQYF
j_call: TRBJ2-1; clone_size: few; d_call: TRBD2; v_call: TRBV6-6; cdr3_nt: TGTGCCAGCAATCCCCGGACTAGTGTCAATGAGCAGTTCTTC; cdr3_aa: CASNPRTSVNEQFF
j_call: TRBJ2-2; clone_size: .; d_call: .; v_call: TRBV5-1; cdr3_nt: TGCGCCAGCAGCTTATCCGGGAGTGGTGCCGGGGAGCTGTTTTTT; cdr3_aa: CASSLSGSGAGELFF
j_call: TRBJ1-2; clone_size: .; d_call: .; v_call: TRBV19; cdr3_nt: TGTGCCAGTAGTCAAAGGTCCGGTGGCTACACCTTC; cdr3_aa: CASSQRSGGYTF
j_call: TRBJ2-6; clone_size: few; d_call: TRBD1; v_call: TRBV7-2; cdr3_nt: TGTGCCAGCAGCTTAAATCCAGGGGGCGGGGTTGGGGCCAACGTCCTGACTTTC; cdr3_aa: CASSLNPGGGVGANVLTF
j_call: TRBJ2-5; clone_size: few; d_call: TRBD1; v_call: TRBV6-1; cdr3_nt: TGTGCCAGCAGTGGGAGGGACAGGGGCGGGGAGACCCAGTACTTC; cdr3_aa: CASSGRDRGGETQYF
j_call: TRBJ2-5; clone_size: few; d_call: .; v_call: TRBV11-2; cdr3_nt: TGTGCCAGCAGCTTAACCCTGGCAGGGGTGCAAGAGACCCAGTACTTC; cdr3_aa: CASSLTLAGVQETQYF
j_call: TRBJ2-2; clone_size: few; d_call: .; v_call: TRBV4-3; cdr3_nt: TGCGCCAGCAGCCTGACCGGGGAGCTGTTTTTT; cdr3_aa: CASSLTGELFF
j_call: TRBJ2-4; clone_size: .; d_call: .; v_call: TRBV21-1; cdr3_nt: TGTGCCAGCAGCAAAGTTATAACAGGGAACATTCAGTACTTC; cdr3_aa: CASSKVITGNIQYF
j_call: TRBJ2-1; clone_size: .; d_call: TRBD2; v_call: TRBV5-5; cdr3_nt: TGTGCCAGCAGCTTGGCCGGGGGGGCGCAGAATGAGCAGTTCTTC; cdr3_aa: CASSLAGGAQNEQFF
j_call: TRBJ1-2; clone_size: .; d_call: TRBD1; v_call: TRBV6-5; cdr3_nt: TGTGCCAGCAGTTCCCCTCGGACAGGGAATGGCTACACCTTC; cdr3_aa: CASSSPRTGNGYTF
j_call: TRBJ1-2; clone_size: .; d_call: .; v_call: TRBV2; cdr3_nt: TGTGCCAGCAGTGAGGGGCAAGGGGGCTACACCTTC; cdr3_aa: CASSEGQGGYTF
j_call: TRBJ2-4; clone_size: .; d_call: .; v_call: TRBV5-5; cdr3_nt: TGTGCCAGCAGCCAGATCGTAGCCAAAAACATTCAGTACTTC; cdr3_aa: CASSQIVAKNIQYF
j_call: TRBJ2-3; clone_size: .; d_call: TRBD2; v_call: TRBV29-1; cdr3_nt: TGCAGTGCTAGAGATCCGCTAGCGGCCAGCACAGATACGCAGTATTTT; cdr3_aa: CSARDPLAASTDTQYF
j_call: TRBJ1-2; clone_size: medium-sized; d_call: .; v_call: TRBV29-1; cdr3_nt: TGCAGCGTTGATCAGGGACTGGGCTACACCTTC; cdr3_aa: CSVDQGLGYTF
j_call: TRBJ2-1; clone_size: once; d_call: .; v_call: TRBV27; cdr3_nt: TGTGCCAGCAGTGTAAGGGGTGGCGGGAATCGGCCCTTTAGTGAGCAGTTCTTC; cdr3_aa: CASSVRGGGNRPFSEQFF
j_call: TRBJ2-3; clone_size: many; d_call: TRBD2; v_call: TRBV6-2/TRBV6-3; cdr3_nt: TGTGCCAGCAGATTGACTAGCGGCACAGATACGCAGTATTTT; cdr3_aa: CASRLTSGTDTQYF
j_call: TRBJ1-2; clone_size: few; d_call: .; v_call: TRBV6-5; cdr3_nt: TGTGCCAGCGTGCAGCAGTTGGGGCATTATGGCTACACCTTC; cdr3_aa: CASVQQLGHYGYTF
j_call: TRBJ1-6; clone_size: few; d_call: .; v_call: TRBV12-3/TRBV12-4; cdr3_nt: TGTGCCAGCAGGTCGACGGATAATTCACCCCTCCACTTT; cdr3_aa: CASRSTDNSPLHF
j_call: TRBJ2-7; clone_size: medium-sized; d_call: .; v_call: TRBV29-1; cdr3_nt: TGCAGCGTTGCAGGGAGAGACGAGCAGTACTTC; cdr3_aa: CSVAGRDEQYF
j_call: TRBJ2-2; clone_size: .; d_call: .; v_call: TRBV7-2; cdr3_nt: TGTGCCAGCAGCTTACCCGGACGGCCGAACACCGGGGAGCTGTTTTTT; cdr3_aa: CASSLPGRPNTGELFF
j_call: TRBJ1-6; clone_size: few; d_call: TRBD1; v_call: TRBV4-3; cdr3_nt: TGCGCCAGCAGCCAAGCATACGGACAGGGGTTTCGAAATTCACCCCTCCACTTT; cdr3_aa: CASSQAYGQGFRNSPLHF
j_call: TRBJ1-2; clone_size: .; d_call: .; v_call: TRBV27; cdr3_nt: TGTGCCAGCAGTATTGGAGGGCTGGGGGGCTACACCTTC; cdr3_aa: CASSIGGLGGYTF
j_call: TRBJ1-4; clone_size: .; d_call: .; v_call: TRBV5-6; cdr3_nt: TGTGCCAGCAGCTTTCGGGGGATTGGGAGTGAAAAACTGTTTTTT; cdr3_aa: CASSFRGIGSEKLFF
j_call: TRBJ1-5; clone_size: once; d_call: .; v_call: TRBV6-5; cdr3_nt: TGTGCCAGCAGTCCGCTTACTCGGGAGGTCAATCAGCCCCAGCATTTT; cdr3_aa: CASSPLTREVNQPQHF